This T cell receptor beta chain was sequenced for a study of OX40 agonist ivuxolimab in advanced cancers. As for the study in general: A mean age of roughly 60 years, range about 20 to 85, was recorded, and approximately 85% were male. The eligibility criteria allowed prior anti-PD-1, anti-PD-L1 or anti-CTLA-4 therapy, and 30% to 40% had some. Study results and caveats: CD4+ T cells averaged fewer expanded clones than CD8+ T cells. Individuals who were partial responders at 0.1-3.0 mg/kg had clonal expansion that ranked among the lowest.

Germline V CDR1 and CDR2: MGHRA, YSYEKL. The V gene end was trimmed by 8 bases and the J gene end by 3 bases; junction bases not matched to a gene: 1. The CDR3 loop spans 12 amino acids. On this clone: Its antigen is not identified.

Only in-frame clones appear in the TCRdb table, and some are missing; sequencing was by immunoSEQ multiplex PCR. The sample contains about 22,000 clones, approximately 86% of which appear only once. V is TRBV4-1 and J is TRBJ2-7, with 10 positions matching TRBD1. Sequencing was performed on CD4+ or CD8+ T cells sorted from blood, taken in a trial of the OX40 agonist ivuxolimab. The TCR comes from an adult with an advanced solid tumor such as melanoma, head and neck, liver or kidney cancer. In DNA form, the CDR3 reads TGCGCCAGCGGGGACAGGGGCTACGAGCAGTACTTC. Amino acids: CASGDRGYEQYF.